The 4 T cell receptor beta chains below were found in one sample sequenced in a study of T cells in Graves' hyperthyroidism and ophthalmopathy. RNA transcripts provided the source from which TCR beta CDR3 regions were amplified. First-round RT-PCR with HTBI primers amplified the TCR CDR3 region. TCRdb reprocessed the multiplex PCR reads with MiXCR, giving one entry per CDR3 protein. The sample carries some 350,000 distinct CDR3 sequences, about 20% recorded once. The sample was blood. These receptors came from a woman aged 18-29 years with Graves' hyperthyroidism.

This clonotype occurred many times. This chain links TRBV12-5 with TRBJ2-7, with 8 bases fitting TRBD1. The J segment lost 1 base and the V segment lost 3 bases, leaving 5 bases of the junction unmatched. The germline V gene has CDR1 LGHNT and CDR2 FRNRAP. The CDR3 has 15 residues. CDR3 residues: CASGFRDRNSYEQYF. Here the CDR3 DNA reads TGTGCTAGTGGTTTCCGGGACAGGAATTCCTACGAGCAGTACTTC.

Many counts were recorded for this clonotype. The rearrangement links TRBV4-3 to TRBJ2-7; unclear D gene. Trimming pared 0 bases from V and 0 bases from J, leaving 15 bases between. CDR3 size: 17 residues. Per germline, CDR1 LGHNA and CDR2 YSLEER. CDR3 region: CASSQDINRPFSYEQYF. In DNA, the CDR3 is TGCGCCAGCAGCCAAGATATAAACCGACCCTTCTCCTACGAGCAGTACTTC.

This clonotype was seen only a few times. The rearrangement links TRBV5-4 to TRBJ2-2; the match to TRBD1 covers 7 bases. CDR1 is SGHNT and CDR2 is YYREEE in the germline V gene (reference sequence). The CDR3 length is 17 residues. After removal of 0 bases from V and 8 bases from J, the junction contained 13 bases not matched to a gene. For the CDR3, the DNA is TGTGCCAGCAGCTTGGCCCCCGACAGGGAAATTACTGGGGAGCTGTTTTTT. Amino acid sequence: CASSLAPDREITGELFF.

Note on this clonotype: One junction end does not reproduce the germline sequence, and a read error may be involved. This rearrangement joins TRBV5-1 to TRBJ2-5; D is perhaps TRBD1 or TRBD2 (5 bases each). The CDR3 extends over 13 amino acids. The germline V gene encodes CDR1 SGHRS and CDR2 YFSETQ. The CDR3 reads CASSLETRETEYF. The CDR3, as DNA: TGCGCCAGCAGCTTGGAGACCAGGGAGACCGAGTACTTC.